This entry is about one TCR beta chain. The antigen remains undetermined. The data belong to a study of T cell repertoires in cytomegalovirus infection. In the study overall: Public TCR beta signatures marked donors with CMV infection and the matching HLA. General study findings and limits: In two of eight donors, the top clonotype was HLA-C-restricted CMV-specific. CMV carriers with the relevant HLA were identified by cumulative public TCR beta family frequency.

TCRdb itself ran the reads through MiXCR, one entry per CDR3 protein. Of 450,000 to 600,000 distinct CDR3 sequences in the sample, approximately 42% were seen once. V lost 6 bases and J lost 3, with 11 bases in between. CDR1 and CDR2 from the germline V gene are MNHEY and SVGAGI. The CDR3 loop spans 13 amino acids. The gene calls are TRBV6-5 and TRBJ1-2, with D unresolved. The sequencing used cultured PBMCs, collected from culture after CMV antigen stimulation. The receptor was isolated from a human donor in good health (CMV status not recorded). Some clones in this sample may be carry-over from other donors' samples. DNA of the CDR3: TGTGCCAGCAGACCCCGCGCAGACTATGGCTACACCTTC. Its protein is CASRPRADYGYTF.